The sequence of this T cell receptor beta chain was determined in a study of long-term antiretroviral therapy in people with HIV. The germline V gene has CDR1 LNHDA and CDR2 SQIVND (reference sequence). The CDR3 has 13 residues. V was pared by 5 bases and J by 2 bases, with 9 bases between. At the survey level, the v3.0 immunoSEQ assay was run. The assay was immunoSEQ multiplex PCR, and TCRdb's table has in-frame clones only and misses some. The data contain some 28,000 clones, about 93% of them singletons. Sample: unsorted PBMCs, taken 6.2 years after starting antiretroviral therapy. This rearrangement joins TRBV19 to TRBJ1-1; the D is unclear. The receptor's source is a man between 35 and 55 years old with HIV. CDR3 loop: CASSYGHNTEAFF. The CDR3 nucleotides are TGTGCCAGTAGTTACGGGCACAACACTGAAGCTTTCTTT.